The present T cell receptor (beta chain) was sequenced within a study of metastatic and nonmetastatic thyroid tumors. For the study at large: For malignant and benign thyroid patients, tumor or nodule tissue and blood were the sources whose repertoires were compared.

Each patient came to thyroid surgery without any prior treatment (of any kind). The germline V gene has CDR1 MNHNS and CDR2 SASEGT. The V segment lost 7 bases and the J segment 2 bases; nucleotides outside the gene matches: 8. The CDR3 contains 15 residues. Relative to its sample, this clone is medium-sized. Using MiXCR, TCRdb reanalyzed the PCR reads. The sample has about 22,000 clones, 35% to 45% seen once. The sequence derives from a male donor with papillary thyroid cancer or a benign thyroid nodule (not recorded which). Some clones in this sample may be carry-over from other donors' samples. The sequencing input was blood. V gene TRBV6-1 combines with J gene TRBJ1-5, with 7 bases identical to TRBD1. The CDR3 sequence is CASTYGTERNQPQHF. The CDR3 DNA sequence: TGTGCCAGCACCTACGGGACAGAGCGCAATCAGCCCCAGCATTTT.